A selection of T cell receptor beta chains follows, all from one sample in a study of PD-1 blockade in classical Hodgkin lymphoma. The data were produced by immunoSEQ multiplex PCR, yet TCRdb's version contains in-frame clones alone and is incomplete. The sample records roughly 11,000 clones, 80% to 90% being singletons. Source: peripheral blood mononuclear cells (PBMCs), taken at baseline. The receptors were sampled from a human donor with classical Hodgkin lymphoma. Both conserved end residues are part of each CDR3. A D gene is named only where the DNA matches it firmly. Not all rows give a size; the values are once, few, many and, for expanded clones, a class.

-	TRBJ1-1	TRBV6-6	TRBD1	CASNLRQGPGTEAFF	TGTGCCAGCAACCTTAGACAGGGACCCGGGACTGAAGCTTTCTTT
-	TRBJ2-4	TRBV14	TRBD1	CASSPNRGRDIQYF	TGTGCCAGCAGCCCAAACAGGGGCCGGGACATTCAGTACTTC
-	TRBJ2-7	TRBV5-5	TRBD2	CASSLGAGGTYEQYF	TGTGCCAGCAGCTTAGGAGCGGGGGGTACCTACGAGCAGTACTTC
-	TRBJ2-7	TRBV7-9	-	CASSLVVGNGEQYF	TGTGCCAGCAGCTTAGTGGTCGGAAATGGCGAGCAGTACTTC
-	TRBJ2-7	TRBV27	-	CASSSLRLTGRSYEQYF	TGTGCCAGCAGTTCCCTCCGCCTAACAGGGCGCTCCTACGAGCAGTACTTC
once	TRBJ2-1	TRBV5-4	-	CASSLRGAINEQFF	TGTGCCAGCAGCTTGAGGGGGGCCATCAATGAGCAGTTCTTC
-	TRBJ2-7	TRBV7-3	-	CASSQAPLYEQYF	TGTGCCAGCAGCCAGGCCCCTCTCTACGAGCAGTACTTC
-	TRBJ2-1	TRBV15	TRBD2	CATSRDDLTSGRSFSGNEQFF	TGTGCCACCAGCAGAGATGACCTTACTAGCGGGAGAAGTTTTTCGGGCAATGAGCAGTTCTTC
-	TRBJ1-2	TRBV18	TRBD1	CASSPPTGALYGYTF	TGTGCCAGCTCACCTCCGACAGGGGCCCTCTATGGCTACACCTTC
-	TRBJ1-2	TRBV28	-	CASSLSGGSDYGYTF	TGTGCCAGCAGTTTATCGGGGGGCTCGGACTATGGCTACACCTTC
few	TRBJ1-5	TRBV19	-	CASSIEAGDSQPQHF	TGTGCCAGTAGTATAGAAGCAGGGGATAGTCAGCCCCAGCATTTT
-	TRBJ2-2	TRBV7-3	TRBD2	CASSLGGGNPGELFF	TGTGCCAGCAGCTTAGGCGGGGGGAATCCCGGGGAGCTGTTTTTT
few	TRBJ2-7	TRBV7-9	-	CASSLANSRHEQYF	TGTGCCAGCAGCTTAGCGAATTCACGGCACGAGCAGTACTTC
-	TRBJ2-1	TRBV9	TRBD1	CASSGRPGQPYNEQFF	TGTGCCAGCAGCGGTCGTCCGGGACAGCCTTACAATGAGCAGTTCTTC
-	TRBJ2-7	TRBV7-3	-	CASSPQGGTYEQYF	TGTGCCAGCAGCCCACAGGGGGGGACCTACGAGCAGTACTTC
-	TRBJ2-5	TRBV2	-	CASSVPGGGGAETQYF	TGTGCCAGCAGTGTGCCCGGAGGAGGGGGCGCCGAGACCCAGTACTTC
-	TRBJ1-1	TRBV10-2	-	CASSLGGPIMLNTEAFF	TGCGCCAGCAGTTTGGGGGGCCCCATAATGTTGAACACTGAAGCTTTCTTT
few	TRBJ2-1	TRBV21-1	-	CASSNPGTGSYNEQFF	TGTGCCAGCAGCAATCCCGGGACAGGGTCCTACAATGAGCAGTTCTTC
-	TRBJ2-1	TRBV5-1	-	CASSLKRGGGQYNEQFF	TGCGCCAGCAGCCTCAAAAGGGGGGGAGGACAATACAATGAGCAGTTCTTC
-	TRBJ2-1	TRBV19	TRBD2	CASSISGGSSYNEQFF	TGTGCCAGTAGTATTTCGGGGGGGAGCTCCTACAATGAGCAGTTCTTC
-	TRBJ1-1	TRBV28	-	CASSLDASGTEAFF	TGTGCCAGCAGTTTGGACGCCTCGGGCACTGAAGCTTTCTTT
-	TRBJ2-2	TRBV10-3	-	CAIREQGRGTGELFF	TGTGCCATCAGAGAACAGGGGAGGGGCACCGGGGAGCTGTTTTTT
-	TRBJ2-7	TRBV5-6	-	CASSFPSHEQYF	TGTGCCAGCAGCTTTCCTAGCCACGAGCAGTACTTC
few	TRBJ2-3	TRBV15	TRBD2	CATSPRAGGVDTQYF	TGTGCCACCAGCCCACGAGCGGGAGGGGTAGATACGCAGTATTTT
-	TRBJ2-5	TRBV5-6	TRBD1	CASSPQGAGHQETQYF	TGTGCCAGCAGTCCACAGGGGGCCGGCCACCAAGAGACCCAGTACTTC
-	TRBJ2-3	TRBV25-1	-	CASSESSGFSTDTQYF	TGTGCCAGCAGTGAATCCTCCGGGTTTTCAACAGATACGCAGTATTTT
few	TRBJ1-4	TRBV13	-	CASSFKQAGEKLFF	TGTGCCAGCAGCTTCAAACAGGCGGGAGAAAAACTGTTTTTT
-	TRBJ2-2	TRBV25-1	-	CASREDSRNTGELFF	TGTGCCAGCAGGGAGGACAGTAGGAACACCGGGGAGCTGTTTTTT
few	TRBJ2-1	TRBV11-3	-	CASSLIGVDEQFF	TGTGCCAGCAGCTTGATAGGGGTAGATGAGCAGTTCTTC
-	TRBJ2-3	TRBV30	-	CAWERGAADTQYF	TGTGCCTGGGAGAGGGGGGCCGCAGATACGCAGTATTTT
few	TRBJ1-1	TRBV19	TRBD1	CASTVGQERVRTWNTEAFF	TGTGCCAGTACCGTAGGACAGGAAAGAGTGCGAACTTGGAACACTGAAGCTTTCTTT
-	TRBJ1-2	TRBV6-1	-	CASSAPGGNYGYTF	TGTGCCAGCAGTGCGCCGGGGGGGAACTATGGCTACACCTTC
few	TRBJ1-1	TRBV5-5	-	CASSLVLSNTEAFF	TGTGCCAGCAGCTTGGTTCTCTCGAACACTGAAGCTTTCTTT
-	TRBJ1-5	TRBV7-9	TRBD1	CASSLGQGGRGNQPQHF	TGTGCCAGCAGCTTAGGACAGGGGGGTCGTGGCAATCAGCCCCAGCATTTT
-	TRBJ2-3	TRBV6-5	-	CASSYSGRDTQYF	TGTGCCAGCAGTTACTCGGGTAGAGATACGCAGTATTTT
-	TRBJ2-3	TRBV10-3	TRBD2	CAISVSGGVGTDTQYF	TGTGCCATCAGTGTTAGCGGGGGGGTTGGGACAGATACGCAGTATTTT
few	TRBJ1-2	TRBV5-1	-	CASSLYFGPNYGYTF	TGCGCCAGCAGCTTGTATTTCGGCCCTAACTATGGCTACACCTTC
-	TRBJ2-1	TRBV19	TRBD2	CASSITSVYEQFF	TGTGCCAGTAGTATAACTAGCGTGTATGAGCAGTTCTTC
-	TRBJ2-7	TRBV11-3	-	CASSPRGAVYEQYF	TGTGCCAGCAGCCCAAGGGGAGCAGTCTACGAGCAGTACTTC
-	TRBJ2-7	TRBV4-3	TRBD1	CASSQDPTGDTYEQYF	TGCGCCAGCAGCCAAGACCCGACAGGGGATACCTACGAGCAGTACTTC
-	TRBJ2-1	TRBV19	TRBD2	CATLLAGKNEQFF	TGTGCCACTCTACTAGCGGGGAAGAATGAGCAGTTCTTC
-	TRBJ1-1	TRBV30	TRBD1	CAWSRDRGTEAFF	TGTGCCTGGAGTCGAGACAGGGGCACTGAAGCTTTCTTT
few	TRBJ1-1	TRBV29-1	-	CSVVTGFTEAFF	TGCAGCGTGGTAACGGGGTTCACTGAAGCTTTCTTT
-	TRBJ1-5	TRBV19	-	CASRNPWGASNQPQHF	TGTGCCAGTAGGAACCCTTGGGGAGCTAGCAATCAGCCCCAGCATTTT
-	TRBJ1-2	TRBV5-1	-	CASSSQVDYGYTF	TGCGCCAGCAGCTCACAGGTGGACTATGGCTACACCTTC
-	TRBJ1-2	TRBV5-8	-	CASSLLAREGIGYTF	TGTGCCAGCAGCTTGTTGGCCCGGGAGGGTATTGGCTACACCTTC
once	TRBJ1-2	TRBV6-1	-	CASSEVGVEGYTF	TGTGCCAGCAGTGAAGTAGGGGTAGAGGGCTACACCTTC
-	TRBJ1-1	TRBV7-9	-	CASPSDGPNTEAFF	TGTGCCAGCCCCTCTGACGGACCGAACACTGAAGCTTTCTTT
-	TRBJ1-2	TRBV25-1	TRBD1	CASSEAGGSYGYTF	TGTGCCAGCAGTGAAGCAGGGGGATCATATGGCTACACCTTC
once	TRBJ1-4	TRBV9	-	CASSVQDLGNEKLFF	TGTGCCAGCAGCGTACAGGATCTAGGGAATGAAAAACTGTTTTTT
-	TRBJ1-1	TRBV5-1	-	CASSLGLDTEAFF	TGCGCCAGCAGCTTAGGGCTTGACACTGAAGCTTTCTTT